This is a list of T cell receptor beta chains from one sample in a study of T-cell reconstitution after alpha-beta-depleted transplantation in children. TCRdb itself ran the PCR reads through MiXCR, one entry per CDR3 protein. Here the sample spans about 500,000 distinct CDR3 sequences, about an eighth being singletons. The specimen was PBMCs, mostly from graft donor cells, collected 180 days after TCRalphabeta/CD19-depleted stem cell transplant. Receptor source: a female patient between 2 and 15 years old who had a stem cell transplant for aplastic anemia, so the T cells may come from the graft donor. Both conserved end residues are part of each CDR3. The order of the fields is D gene, J gene, V gene, clone size, CDR3 protein, CDR3 DNA. The D gene is left open where the match is weak. Rows give clone size only sometimes, using once, few, many, or a class for an expanded clone.

D gene: TRBD1
J gene: TRBJ2-3
V gene: TRBV29-1
clone size: few
CDR3 protein: CSAGSDRLSTDTQYF
CDR3 DNA: TGCAGCGCTGGATCGGACAGGCTCTCGACAGATACGCAGTATTTT

D gene: .
J gene: TRBJ2-1
V gene: TRBV6-2/TRBV6-3
clone size: .
CDR3 protein: CASSYRAGSGNEQFF
CDR3 DNA: TGTGCCAGCAGTTACAGGGCGGGATCCGGCAATGAGCAGTTCTTC

D gene: TRBD1
J gene: TRBJ2-1
V gene: TRBV15
clone size: few
CDR3 protein: CATSTRQGIDYNEQFF
CDR3 DNA: TGTGCCACCAGCACTCGACAGGGGATTGACTACAATGAGCAGTTCTTC

D gene: .
J gene: TRBJ1-1
V gene: TRBV6-1
clone size: few
CDR3 protein: CASSPDRRNTEAFF
CDR3 DNA: TGTGCCAGCAGCCCGGACAGAAGAAACACTGAAGCTTTCTTT

D gene: .
J gene: TRBJ2-5
V gene: TRBV2
clone size: many
CDR3 protein: CASTGDTETQYF
CDR3 DNA: TGTGCCAGCACCGGGGACACAGAGACCCAGTACTTC

D gene: TRBD1
J gene: TRBJ2-2
V gene: TRBV20-1
clone size: once
CDR3 protein: CSARGLSRDRGLRELFF
CDR3 DNA: TGCAGTGCTAGAGGGCTGTCTCGGGACAGGGGATTAAGGGAGCTGTTTTTT

D gene: .
J gene: TRBJ2-1
V gene: TRBV30
clone size: few
CDR3 protein: CAWRLYNEQFF
CDR3 DNA: TGTGCCTGGAGACTGTACAATGAGCAGTTCTTC

D gene: .
J gene: TRBJ1-6
V gene: TRBV21-1
clone size: few
CDR3 protein: CASTSGGGNSPLHF
CDR3 DNA: TGTGCCAGCACCTCAGGAGGGGGGAATTCACCCCTCCACTTT

D gene: .
J gene: TRBJ2-3
V gene: TRBV20-1
clone size: few
CDR3 protein: CSAQRETPDTQYF
CDR3 DNA: TGCAGTGCTCAACGGGAGACGCCAGATACGCAGTATTTT

D gene: .
J gene: TRBJ1-3
V gene: TRBV12-3/TRBV12-4
clone size: few
CDR3 protein: CATKRKGGDSGNTIYF
CDR3 DNA: TGTGCCACAAAGCGCAAAGGGGGGGACTCTGGAAACACCATATATTTT